This TCR beta chain stems from a study of T cell changes during pregnancy in multiple sclerosis. Sequencing used immunoSEQ multiplex PCR; TCRdb keeps in-frame clones, though not all of them. In the table there are tens of thousands of clones, 92% of which are singletons. This CDR3 spans 15 amino acids. The germline gives CDR1 SNHLY, CDR2 FYNNEI. J gave up 2 bases and V 5 bases, and 4 bases lay outside the gene matches. The V and J genes are TRBV2 and TRBJ2-2, with 8 bases fitting TRBD2. The TCR comes from a female donor in good health, enrolled as a control in a pregnancy study. Source: peripheral blood, taken in the second trimester of pregnancy. The DNA for the CDR3 is TGTGCCAGCAGTTGGACTAGCCCTAACACCGGGGAGCTGTTTTTT. Amino acids: CASSWTSPNTGELFF.